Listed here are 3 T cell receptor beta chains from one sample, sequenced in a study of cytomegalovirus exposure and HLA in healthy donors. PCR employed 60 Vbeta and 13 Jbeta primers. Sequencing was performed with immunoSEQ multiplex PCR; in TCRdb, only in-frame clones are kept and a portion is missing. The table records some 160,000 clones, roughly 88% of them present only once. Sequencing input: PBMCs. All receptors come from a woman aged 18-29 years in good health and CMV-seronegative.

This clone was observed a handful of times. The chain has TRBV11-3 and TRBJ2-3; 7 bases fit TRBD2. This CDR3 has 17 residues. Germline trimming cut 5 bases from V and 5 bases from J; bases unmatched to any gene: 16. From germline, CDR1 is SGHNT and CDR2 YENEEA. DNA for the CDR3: TGTGCCAGCAGCCGAATCGGGACTCAGCGGGGTTTAGATACGCAGTATTTT. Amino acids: CASSRIGTQRGLDTQYF. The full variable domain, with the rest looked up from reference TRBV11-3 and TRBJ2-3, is EAGVVQSPRYKIIEKKQPVAFWCNPISGHNTLYWYLQNLGQGPELLIRYENEEAVDDSQLPKDRFSAERLKGVDSTLKIQPAELGDSAVYLCASSRIGTQRGLDTQYFGPGTRLTVL.

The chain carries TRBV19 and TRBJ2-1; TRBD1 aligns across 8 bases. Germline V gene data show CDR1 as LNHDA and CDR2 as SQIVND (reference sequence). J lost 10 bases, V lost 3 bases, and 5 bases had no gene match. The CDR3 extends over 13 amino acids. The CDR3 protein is CASSISGGVEQFF. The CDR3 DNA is TGTGCCAGTAGTATCTCAGGGGGCGTAGAGCAGTTCTTC.

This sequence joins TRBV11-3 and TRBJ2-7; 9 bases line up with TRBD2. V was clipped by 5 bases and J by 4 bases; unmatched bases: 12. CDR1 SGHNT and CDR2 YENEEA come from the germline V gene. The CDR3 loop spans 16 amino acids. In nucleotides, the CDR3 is TGTGCCAGCAGCCCCCCGGTGCGGGGGGGCCTATACGAGCAGTACTTC. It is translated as CASSPPVRGGLYEQYF.